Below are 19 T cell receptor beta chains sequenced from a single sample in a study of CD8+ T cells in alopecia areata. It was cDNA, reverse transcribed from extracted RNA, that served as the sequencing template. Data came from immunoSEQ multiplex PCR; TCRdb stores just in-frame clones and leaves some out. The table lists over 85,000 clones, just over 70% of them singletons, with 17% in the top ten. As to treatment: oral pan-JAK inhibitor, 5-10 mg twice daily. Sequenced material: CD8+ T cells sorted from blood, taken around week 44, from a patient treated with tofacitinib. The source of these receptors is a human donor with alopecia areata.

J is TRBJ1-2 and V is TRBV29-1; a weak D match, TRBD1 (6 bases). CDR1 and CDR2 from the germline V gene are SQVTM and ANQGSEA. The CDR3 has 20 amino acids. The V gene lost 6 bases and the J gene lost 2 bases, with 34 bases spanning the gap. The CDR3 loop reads CSVERPPGRRINRDNYGYTF. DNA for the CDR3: TGCAGCGTCGAACGCCCCCCCGGGAGGCGAATAAACAGGGACAACTATGGCTACACCTTC. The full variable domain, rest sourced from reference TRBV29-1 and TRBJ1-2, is SAVISQKPSRDICQRGTSLTIQCQVDSQVTMMFWYRQQPGQSLTLIATANQGSEATYESGFVIDKFPISRPNLTFSTLTVSNMSPEDSSIYLCSVERPPGRRINRDNYGYTFGSGTRLTVV.

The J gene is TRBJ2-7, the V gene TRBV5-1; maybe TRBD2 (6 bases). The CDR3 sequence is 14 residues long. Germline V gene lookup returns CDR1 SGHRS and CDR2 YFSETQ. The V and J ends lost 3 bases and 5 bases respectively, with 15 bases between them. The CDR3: CASSSGGESHEQYF. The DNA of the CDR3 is TGCGCCAGCAGCTCTGGCGGGGAGTCCCACGAGCAGTACTTC.

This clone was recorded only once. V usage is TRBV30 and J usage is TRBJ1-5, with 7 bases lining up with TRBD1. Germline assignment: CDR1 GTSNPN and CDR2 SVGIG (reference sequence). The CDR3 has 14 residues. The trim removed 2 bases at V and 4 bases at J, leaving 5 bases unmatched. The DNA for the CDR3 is TGTGCCTGGAGTACGAACAGGGGTAATCAGCCCCAGCATTTT. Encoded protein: CAWSTNRGNQPQHF.

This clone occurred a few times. CDR3 sequence: CASSQDRGGELFF. The CDR3, as DNA: TGCGCCAGCAGCCAAGATCGAGGCGGGGAGCTGTTTTTT. This rearrangement joins TRBV4-3 to TRBJ2-2; D is unresolved. Germline CDR1 is LGHNA and CDR2 is YSLEER. This CDR3 has 13 residues. V lost 0 bases, J lost 7 bases, and 6 bases lay in between.

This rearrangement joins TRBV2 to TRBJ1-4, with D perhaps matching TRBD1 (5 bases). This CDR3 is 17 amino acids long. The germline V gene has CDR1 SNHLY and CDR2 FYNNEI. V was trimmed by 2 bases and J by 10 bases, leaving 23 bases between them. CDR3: CASSETGGKGQKGKLFF. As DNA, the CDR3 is TGTGCCAGCAGTGAAACGGGGGGGAAGGGCCAGAAGGGAAAACTGTTTTTT. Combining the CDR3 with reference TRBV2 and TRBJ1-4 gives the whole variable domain EPEVTQTPSHQVTQMGQEVILRCVPISNHLYFYWYRQILGQKVEFLVSFYNNEISEKSEIFDDQFSVERPDGSNFTLKIRSTKLEDSAMYFCASSETGGKGQKGKLFFGSGTQLSVL.

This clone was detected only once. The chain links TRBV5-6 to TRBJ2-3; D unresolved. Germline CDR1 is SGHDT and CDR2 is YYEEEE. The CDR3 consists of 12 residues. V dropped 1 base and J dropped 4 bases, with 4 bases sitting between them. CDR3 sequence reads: CASSLFSDTQYF. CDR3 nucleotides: TGTGCCAGCAGCTTGTTCTCAGATACGCAGTATTTT.

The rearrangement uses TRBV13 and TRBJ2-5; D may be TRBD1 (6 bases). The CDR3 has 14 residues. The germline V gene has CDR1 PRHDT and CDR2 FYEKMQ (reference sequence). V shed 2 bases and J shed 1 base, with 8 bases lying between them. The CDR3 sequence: CASSLLGGQETQYF. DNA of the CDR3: TGTGCCAGCAGCTTATTAGGGGGCCAAGAGACCCAGTACTTC.

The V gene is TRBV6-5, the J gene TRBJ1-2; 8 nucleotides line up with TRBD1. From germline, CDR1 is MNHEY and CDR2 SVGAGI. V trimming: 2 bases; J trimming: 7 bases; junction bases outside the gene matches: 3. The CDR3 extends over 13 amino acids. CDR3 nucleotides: TGTGCCAGCAGTTACGGACAGGGTGGTGGCTACACCTTC. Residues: CASSYGQGGGYTF.

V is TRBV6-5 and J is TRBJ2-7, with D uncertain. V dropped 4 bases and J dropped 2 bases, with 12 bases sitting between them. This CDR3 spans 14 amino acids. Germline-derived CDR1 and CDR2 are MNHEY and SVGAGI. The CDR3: CASSFIGDTYEQYF. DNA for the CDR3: TGTGCCAGCAGTTTTATAGGTGATACCTACGAGCAGTACTTC.

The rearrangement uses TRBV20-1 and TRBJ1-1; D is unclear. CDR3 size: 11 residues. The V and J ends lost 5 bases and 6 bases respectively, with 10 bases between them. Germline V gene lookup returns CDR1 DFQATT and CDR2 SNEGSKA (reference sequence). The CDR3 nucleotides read TGCAGTGCTCCCCTCCGGGCTGAAGCTTTCTTT. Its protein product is CSAPLRAEAFF.

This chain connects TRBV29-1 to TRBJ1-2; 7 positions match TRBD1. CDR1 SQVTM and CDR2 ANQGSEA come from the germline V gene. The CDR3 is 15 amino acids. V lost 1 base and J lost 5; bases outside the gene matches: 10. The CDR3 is CSVEAVQGGAYGYTF. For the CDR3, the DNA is TGCAGCGTTGAAGCGGTACAAGGGGGCGCATATGGCTACACCTTC.

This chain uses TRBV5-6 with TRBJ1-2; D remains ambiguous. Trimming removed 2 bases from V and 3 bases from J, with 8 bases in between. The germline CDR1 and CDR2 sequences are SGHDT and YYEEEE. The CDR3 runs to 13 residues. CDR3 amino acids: CASSFGEDYGYTF. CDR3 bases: TGTGCCAGCAGCTTTGGCGAGGACTATGGCTACACCTTC.

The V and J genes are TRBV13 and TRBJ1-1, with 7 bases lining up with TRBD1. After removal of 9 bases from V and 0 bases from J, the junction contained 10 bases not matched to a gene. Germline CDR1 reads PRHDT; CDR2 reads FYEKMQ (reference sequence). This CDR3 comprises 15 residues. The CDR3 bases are TGTGCCAGTCTACAGGGGCGAACTATGAACACTGAAGCTTTCTTT. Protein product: CASLQGRTMNTEAFF.

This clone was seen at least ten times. The CDR3, as DNA: TGCGCCAGCAGCCCGAAGCGGGGGGGAGGCAATGAGCAGTTCTTC. This gives the protein CASSPKRGGGNEQFF. This sequence joins TRBV4-1 and TRBJ2-1; 10 bases agree with TRBD2. The V gene end was trimmed by 4 bases and the J gene end by 6 bases; junction bases not matched to a gene: 6. Germline values: CDR1 MGHRA, CDR2 YSYEKL. CDR3 length: 15 amino acids.

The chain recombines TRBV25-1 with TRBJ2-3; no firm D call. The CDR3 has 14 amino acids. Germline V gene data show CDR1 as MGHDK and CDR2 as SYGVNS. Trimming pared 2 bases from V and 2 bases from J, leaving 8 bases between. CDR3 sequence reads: CASSERRATDTQYF. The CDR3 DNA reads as TGTGCCAGCAGTGAACGTAGGGCCACAGATACGCAGTATTTT.

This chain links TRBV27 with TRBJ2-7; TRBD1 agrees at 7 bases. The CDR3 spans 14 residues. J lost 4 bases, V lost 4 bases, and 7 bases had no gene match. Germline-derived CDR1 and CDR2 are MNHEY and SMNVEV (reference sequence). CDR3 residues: CASSSRQGLYEQYF. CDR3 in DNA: TGTGCCAGCAGTTCCCGACAGGGTCTATACGAGCAGTACTTC.

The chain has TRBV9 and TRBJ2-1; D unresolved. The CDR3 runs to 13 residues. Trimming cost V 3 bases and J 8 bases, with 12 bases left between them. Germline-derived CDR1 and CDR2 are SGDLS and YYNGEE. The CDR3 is CASSEGFGYEQFF. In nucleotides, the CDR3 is TGTGCCAGCAGCGAGGGCTTTGGGTATGAGCAGTTCTTC.

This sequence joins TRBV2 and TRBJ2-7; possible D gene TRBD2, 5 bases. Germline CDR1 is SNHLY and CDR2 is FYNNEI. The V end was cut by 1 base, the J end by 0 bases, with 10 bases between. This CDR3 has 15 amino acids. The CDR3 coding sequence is TGTGCCAGCAGTGAAGGACGGGATAGCTCCTACGAGCAGTACTTC. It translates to CASSEGRDSSYEQYF.

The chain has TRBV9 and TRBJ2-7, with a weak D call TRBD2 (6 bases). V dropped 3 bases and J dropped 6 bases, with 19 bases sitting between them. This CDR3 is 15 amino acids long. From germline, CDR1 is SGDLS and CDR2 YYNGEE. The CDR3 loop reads CASSGDLGGVSEQYF. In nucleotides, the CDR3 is TGTGCCAGCAGCGGCGATTTGGGGGGAGTGTCCGAGCAGTACTTC.